These T cell receptor beta chains were read from a single sample in a study of neurological immune-mediated disorders. TCRdb called the 5' RACE reads again in MiXCR, with one record for every CDR3 protein. This table has about 76,000 distinct CDR3 sequences, approximately 17% appearing once. The sample taken for sequencing was PBMCs. These receptors were taken from a middle-aged woman in good health. CDR3s include the opening cysteine and the closing phenylalanine or tryptophan. A D gene is named only where the DNA matches it firmly. Clone size is shown for a subset of rows, as once, few, many or a class of expanded clone.

J gene | D gene | clone size | V gene | CDR3 protein | CDR3 DNA
TRBJ2-1 | TRBD2 | - | TRBV6-5 | CVSSRGLAKSNEQFF | TGTGTCAGCAGTAGGGGACTAGCGAAGAGCAATGAGCAGTTCTTC
TRBJ1-1 | TRBD1 | many | TRBV4-3 | CASSHYRGHTEAFF | TGCGCCAGCAGCCACTACAGGGGGCACACTGAAGCTTTCTTT
TRBJ2-1 | - | many | TRBV6-6 | CASSGAADSYNEQFF | TGTGCCAGCAGTGGGGCGGCGGACTCCTACAATGAGCAGTTCTTC
TRBJ2-3 | - | many | TRBV7-2 | CASSLAPVDTQYF | TGTGCCAGCAGCTTAGCCCCCGTAGATACGCAGTATTTT
TRBJ2-1 | TRBD2 | many | TRBV28 | CASSPTGTSSYNEQFF | TGTGCCAGCAGTCCAACGGGGACTAGCTCCTACAATGAGCAGTTCTTC
TRBJ2-3 | - | many | TRBV28 | CASSRSGVQYF | TGTGCCAGCAGTCGTAGCGGAGTACAGTATTTT
TRBJ1-2 | TRBD1 | many | TRBV6-5 | CASSRTGGYGYTF | TGTGCCAGCAGCCGGACAGGGGGCTATGGCTACACCTTC
TRBJ2-3 | - | many | TRBV5-1 | CASSTQSPAVNTQYF | TGCGCCAGCAGCACCCAGAGTCCAGCGGTAAATACGCAGTATTTT
TRBJ2-3 | - | many | TRBV7-2 | CASRIYTDTQYF | TGTGCCAGCAGGATTTACACAGATACGCAGTATTTT
TRBJ2-7 | - | few | TRBV7-6 | CASSPPRVPWEQYF | TGTGCCAGCAGCCCTCCTAGGGTTCCATGGGAGCAGTACTTC
TRBJ2-3 | - | many | TRBV7-2 | CASSHVGAEQYF | TGTGCCAGCAGTCATGTGGGGGCGGAGCAGTATTTT
TRBJ1-2 | TRBD1 | many | TRBV7-2 | CASGQGAVGYTF | TGTGCCAGCGGACAGGGGGCGGTAGGCTACACCTTC
TRBJ2-3 | - | many | TRBV5-1 | CASSLGAVDTQYF | TGCGCCAGCAGCTTGGGGGCGGTAGATACGCAGTATTTT
TRBJ1-6 | - | - | TRBV20-1 | CSAGPRDFDNSPLYF | TGCAGTGCTGGTCCCCGGGACTTCGATAATTCACCCCTCTACTTT
TRBJ1-2 | - | many | TRBV15 | CATSRAGTDLYGYTF | TGTGCCACCAGCAGAGCGGGTACAGATTTATATGGCTACACCTTC
TRBJ2-1 | - | many | TRBV6-5 | CATQAPGSEQFF | TGTGCCACCCAGGCTCCGGGATCGGAGCAGTTCTTC
TRBJ1-2 | - | - | TRBV7-2 | CASSEGYYGYTF | TGTGCCAGCAGCGAGGGGTACTATGGCTACACCTTC
TRBJ1-5 | - | many | TRBV7-8 | CASSSLGARESQPQHF | TGTGCCAGCAGCTCCCTCGGGGCCAGGGAGAGCCAGCCCCAGCATTTT
TRBJ2-2 | - | many | TRBV19 | CASSIDSRSGELFF | TGTGCCAGTAGTATAGATTCAAGATCCGGGGAGCTGTTTTTT
TRBJ2-3 | TRBD2 | many | TRBV28 | CASSLVLGRRTSGGRSLDTQYF | TGTGCCAGCAGTTTGGTTTTGGGGAGGAGGACTAGCGGGGGCCGGAGCCTAGATACGCAGTATTTT
TRBJ1-2 | - | - | TRBV28 | CAGGLGAGHTF | TGTGCCGGAGGGCTTGGGGCAGGGCACACCTTC
TRBJ2-7 | - | many | TRBV5-4 | CASSLERGQLQTYEQYF | TGTGCCAGCAGCTTGGAACGGGGTCAGTTACAAACCTACGAGCAGTACTTC
TRBJ2-5 | - | many | TRBV5-1 | CASSFLGRGELYQETQYF | TGCGCCAGCAGCTTCCTTGGCCGGGGAGAATTGTACCAAGAGACCCAGTACTTC
TRBJ2-1 | - | many | TRBV5-1 | CASSFSDGRMDEQFF | TGCGCCAGCAGCTTTTCGGACGGTCGTATGGATGAGCAGTTCTTC
TRBJ1-5 | TRBD1 | - | TRBV6-2/TRBV6-3 | CASSRTGNQPQHF | TGTGCCAGCAGTCGGACAGGGAATCAGCCCCAGCATTTT
TRBJ2-1 | TRBD2 | many | TRBV7-9 | CASSTLPSGGSYEQFF | TGTGCCAGCAGCACTCTTCCTAGCGGGGGGTCCTATGAGCAGTTCTTC
TRBJ2-6 | TRBD1 | few | TRBV6-1 | CASSRGGDSGANVLTF | TGTGCCAGCAGCCGAGGGGGCGACTCTGGGGCCAACGTCCTGACTTTC
TRBJ1-1 | - | many | TRBV3-1 | CASSLGSGFNTEAFF | TGTGCCAGCAGCTTGGGTAGCGGATTCAACACTGAAGCTTTCTTT
TRBJ2-7 | - | many | TRBV5-1 | CASTWGRGVTYEQYF | TGCGCCAGCACCTGGGGGCGCGGGGTTACCTACGAGCAGTACTTC
TRBJ1-2 | - | many | TRBV10-3 | CASWGHDENGYTF | TGTGCCTCGTGGGGCCACGACGAGAACGGCTACACCTTC
TRBJ1-4 | - | many | TRBV28 | CASTEGRGEKLFF | TGTGCCAGTACAGAAGGGCGTGGAGAAAAACTGTTTTTT
TRBJ1-2 | - | many | TRBV24-1 | CATSDATALYGYTF | TGTGCCACCAGTGATGCGACAGCTCTCTATGGCTACACCTTC
TRBJ2-5 | - | many | TRBV11-1 | CASSDWHTQETQYF | TGTGCCAGCAGCGATTGGCATACCCAAGAGACCCAGTACTTC
TRBJ2-1 | TRBD2 | many | TRBV5-6 | CASSLLLSGGADNEQFF | TGTGCCAGCAGCCTGCTCTTGAGCGGGGGGGCCGATAATGAGCAGTTCTTC
TRBJ1-1 | TRBD1 | many | TRBV20-1 | CSARDQGGSTEAFF | TGCAGTGCTAGAGATCAGGGGGGAAGCACTGAAGCTTTCTTT
TRBJ2-1 | - | many | TRBV28 | CASSQTPGQYNEQFF | TGTGCCAGCAGCCAAACTCCTGGACAGTACAATGAGCAGTTCTTC
TRBJ1-1 | TRBD1 | few | TRBV5-1 | CASSLNPTGGWNTEAFF | TGCGCCAGCAGCTTAAACCCTACAGGGGGCTGGAACACTGAAGCTTTCTTT
TRBJ1-2 | - | - | TRBV5-4 | CASSLEGVDGYTF | TGTGCCAGCAGCTTGGAAGGGGTCGATGGCTACACCTTC
TRBJ2-5 | - | many | TRBV14 | CASSQDWETQYF | TGTGCCAGCAGCCAAGATTGGGAGACCCAGTACTTC
TRBJ2-3 | TRBD2 | - | TRBV20-1 | CSVGSGANTDTQYF | TGCAGTGTAGGTAGCGGGGCAAACACAGATACGCAGTATTTT
TRBJ2-3 | - | - | TRBV20-1 | CSARDPGSTYTQNF | TGCAGTGCTAGAGATCCGGGGAGCACATATACGCAGAATTTT
TRBJ2-2 | TRBD1 | many | TRBV5-1 | CASSFMTGGETGELFF | TGCGCCAGCAGCTTCATGACAGGGGGCGAAACCGGGGAGCTGTTTTTT
TRBJ2-2 | TRBD1 | many | TRBV4-1 | CASSRGQGTNTGELFF | TGCGCCAGCAGCCGAGGACAGGGGACGAACACCGGGGAGCTGTTTTTT
TRBJ1-5 | - | many | TRBV29-1 | CSVVEGRGGNQPQHF | TGCAGCGTTGTAGAGGGGCGCGGAGGCAATCAGCCCCAGCATTTT
TRBJ2-5 | TRBD2 | many | TRBV2 | CASKGVTSGVETQYF | TGTGCCAGCAAGGGGGTGACTAGCGGGGTTGAGACCCAGTACTTC
TRBJ2-4 | - | many | TRBV5-5 | CASSLKGNAIQYF | TGTGCCAGCAGCTTGAAAGGAAACGCCATTCAGTACTTC
TRBJ2-1 | - | many | TRBV5-6 | CASSYVPGLGYNEQFF | TGTGCCAGCAGCTACGTACCGGGACTGGGCTACAATGAGCAGTTCTTC
TRBJ2-5 | - | many | TRBV5-1 | CASSLNQETQYF | TGCGCCAGCAGCTTAAACCAAGAGACCCAGTACTTC
TRBJ2-2 | - | many | TRBV15 | CATSRAWENTGELFF | TGTGCCACCAGCAGAGCTTGGGAGAACACCGGGGAGCTGTTTTTT
TRBJ2-5 | - | many | TRBV5-1 | CASSLASTAGETQYF | TGCGCCAGCAGCTTGGCCTCAACTGCAGGGGAGACCCAGTACTTC
TRBJ2-3 | - | many | TRBV7-2 | CASSSAGTVTDTQYF | TGTGCCAGCAGCTCCGCCGGGACTGTAACAGATACGCAGTATTTT
TRBJ1-2 | - | many | TRBV7-2 | CASSPPDSQFYGYTF | TGTGCCAGCAGCCCCCCGGACAGCCAATTCTATGGCTACACCTTC
TRBJ1-1 | TRBD1 | many | TRBV29-1 | CSAGQGGTEAFF | TGCAGCGCCGGTCAGGGGGGTACTGAAGCTTTCTTT
TRBJ1-1 | - | many | TRBV20-1 | CSAGKPESDTEAFF | TGCAGTGCGGGGAAACCAGAGTCGGACACTGAAGCTTTCTTT
TRBJ2-2 | - | many | TRBV11-1 | CASSLYYTGELFF | TGTGCCAGCAGCCTTTATTACACCGGGGAGCTGTTTTTT
TRBJ2-2 | - | many | TRBV9 | CASSPSGDTGELFF | TGTGCCAGCAGCCCGTCGGGGGACACCGGGGAGCTGTTTTTT
TRBJ2-3 | - | many | TRBV7-2 | CASSLSAPDTQYF | TGTGCCAGCAGCTTATCGGCTCCAGATACGCAGTATTTT
TRBJ1-2 | TRBD1 | many | TRBV6-5 | CASSYSNTGVHGYTF | TGTGCCAGCAGTTACTCGAACACAGGGGTCCATGGCTACACCTTC
TRBJ2-2 | - | many | TRBV12-3/TRBV12-4 | CASSLRSRTGELFF | TGTGCCAGCAGTTTACGATCTCGCACCGGGGAGCTGTTTTTT
TRBJ2-3 | - | many | TRBV20-1 | CSADGLIVDTQYF | TGCAGTGCGGATGGACTAATAGTGGATACGCAGTATTTT